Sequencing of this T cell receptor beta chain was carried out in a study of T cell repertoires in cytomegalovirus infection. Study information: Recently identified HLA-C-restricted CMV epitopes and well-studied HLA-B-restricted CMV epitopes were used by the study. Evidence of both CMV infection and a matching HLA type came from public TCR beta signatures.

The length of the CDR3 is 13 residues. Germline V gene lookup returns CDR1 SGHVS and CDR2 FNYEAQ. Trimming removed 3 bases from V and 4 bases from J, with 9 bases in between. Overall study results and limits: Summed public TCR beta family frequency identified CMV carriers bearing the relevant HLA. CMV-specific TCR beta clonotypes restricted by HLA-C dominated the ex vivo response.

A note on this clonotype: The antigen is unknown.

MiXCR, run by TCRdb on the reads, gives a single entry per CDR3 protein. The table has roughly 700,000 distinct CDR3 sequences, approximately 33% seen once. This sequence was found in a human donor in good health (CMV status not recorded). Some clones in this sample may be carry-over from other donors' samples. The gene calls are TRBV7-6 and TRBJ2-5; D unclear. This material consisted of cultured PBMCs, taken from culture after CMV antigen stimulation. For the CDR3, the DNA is TGTGCCAGCAGCTTGAGGAGAACAGAGACCCAGTACTTC. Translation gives CASSLRRTETQYF.